These 18 T cell receptor beta chains came from one sample sequenced in a study of T-cell memory formation after mild COVID-19. TCRdb re-analysed the 5' RACE reads in MiXCR, keeping a single row per CDR3 protein. Of 280,000 or so distinct CDR3 sequences in the sample, under 20% are singletons; the top ten hold under 25%. The specimen sequenced was PBMCs or a T cell subset sorted from them (not recorded which). Receptors originate from a man younger than 35 who had mild COVID-19 (a few samples of this study predate the infection). Cell type and time point are not known.

The V gene is TRBV9, the J gene TRBJ1-2, with D unresolved. Germline V gene sequence: CDR1 SGDLS, CDR2 YYNGEE. V dropped 0 bases and J dropped 4 bases, with 7 bases sitting between them. The CDR3 runs to 13 residues. CDR3 sequence (DNA): TGTGCCAGCAGCGTAGCTGAACGCTATGGCTACACCTTC. Its translation is CASSVAERYGYTF.

The chain combines TRBV25-1 with TRBJ2-7, with D possibly being TRBD1 (5 bases). V gave up 4 bases and J gave up 3 bases, with 7 bases separating them. Germline V gene sequence: CDR1 MGHDK, CDR2 SYGVNS. The CDR3 has 12 residues. The CDR3 reads CASSATGYEQYF. CDR3 DNA: TGTGCCAGCAGTGCAACAGGCTACGAGCAGTACTTC.

This clonotype was observed a handful of times. The chain links TRBV13 to TRBJ2-7, with D perhaps matching TRBD2 (5 bases). The V gene lost 2 bases and the J gene lost 1 base, with 12 bases spanning the gap. From germline, CDR1 is PRHDT and CDR2 FYEKMQ (reference sequence). There are 15 residues in the CDR3. This chain's CDR3 is CASSLRFGVSYEQYF. The CDR3 region has the DNA TGTGCCAGCAGCTTACGGTTCGGGGTTTCCTACGAGCAGTACTTC.

The rearrangement joins TRBV7-2 to TRBJ2-1; D is possibly TRBD2 (6 bases). The CDR3 sequence is 16 residues long. Trimming left V 0 bases short and J 4 bases short, with 13 bases between. In germline, CDR1 is SGHTA, CDR2 FQGNSA. CDR3 amino acids: CASSLARDFFYNEQFF. CDR3 nucleotide sequence: TGTGCCAGCAGCTTAGCCAGGGACTTCTTTTACAATGAGCAGTTCTTC.

The rearrangement links TRBV6-2 or TRBV6-3 to TRBJ2-5; 12 nucleotides align to TRBD2. Unmatched junction bases numbered 8, after V lost 4 bases and J lost 5 bases. The germline V gene encodes CDR1 MNHEY and CDR2 SVGEGT. The CDR3 extends over 16 amino acids. Written as DNA, the CDR3 is TGTGCCAGCAGTTTTGGACTAGCGGGGCCCCAGGAGACCCAGTACTTC. It is translated as CASSFGLAGPQETQYF.

This clonotype appeared many times. This chain joins TRBV4-2 and TRBJ2-2; D possibly corresponds to TRBD2 (6 bases). Germline CDR1 reads LGHNA; CDR2 reads YNFKEQ. Trimming removed 5 bases at V and 2 bases at J, with 12 bases between. The CDR3 has 15 residues. The CDR3 region has the DNA TGTGCCAGCAGCTCGCGGGACGAAAACACCGGGGAGCTGTTTTTT. Its translation is CASSSRDENTGELFF.

The chain has TRBV21-1 and TRBJ1-2; the D call in the table, TRBD1, was not verified against the DNA. TRBV21-1 is marked as a pseudogene. The CDR3 consists of 14 residues. The CDR3 nucleotides read TGTGCCAGCAGCATAGAGGCAGGGAGCGGTGGCTACACCTTC. Translation: CASSIEAGSGGYTF.

The chain links TRBV29-1 to TRBJ2-1; either TRBD1 or TRBD2 may fit D (5 bases each). Per the germline V gene, CDR1 is SQVTM and CDR2 is ANQGSEA. The V gene lost 6 bases and the J gene lost 1 base, with 7 bases spanning the gap. The CDR3 is made up of 12 amino acids. DNA for the CDR3: TGCAGCGTGGGGGTTTCCTACAATGAGCAGTTCTTC. It encodes CSVGVSYNEQFF.

The rearrangement joins TRBV7-8 to TRBJ2-5; D might be TRBD1 (5 bases). This CDR3 has 15 residues. The germline V gene has CDR1 SGHVS and CDR2 FQNEAQ. Trimming stripped 0 bases from V and 4 bases from J, with 12 bases between. CDR3 sequence (DNA): TGTGCCAGCAGCTTAGCTCAGGGCCATCCAGAGACCCAGTACTTC. It specifies CASSLAQGHPETQYF.

This clonotype occurred a few times. The chain has TRBV4-3 and TRBJ2-6, with D perhaps TRBD1 (5 bases). Between the trimmed V and J ends, which lost 2 bases and 0 bases, there was a span of 8 bases. This CDR3 is built from 16 residues. The germline CDR1 and CDR2 sequences are LGHNA and YSLEER. This CDR3 reads CASSQKGPSGANVLTF. The CDR3 DNA is TGCGCCAGCAGCCAAAAGGGGCCCTCTGGGGCCAACGTCCTGACTTTC.

This clonotype was recorded a few times. J is TRBJ1-1 and V is TRBV7-2; TRBD1 matches at 10 bases. The CDR3 spans 15 residues. Germline trimming cut 5 bases from V and 5 bases from J; bases unmatched to any gene: 8. Germline-derived CDR1 and CDR2 are SGHTA and FQGNSA. CDR3 in DNA: TGTGCCAGCAGCCTGTCTCGGACAGGGGGAACTGAAGCTTTCTTT. Encoded protein: CASSLSRTGGTEAFF.

This sequence joins TRBV10-3 and TRBJ1-1, with D possibly matching TRBD1 (5 bases). The CDR3 runs 13 residues. CDR1 is ENHRY and CDR2 is SYGVKD in the germline V gene. The germline V and J ends were trimmed by 9 bases and 0 bases, with 11 bases remaining between them. The CDR3 nucleotides read TGTGCCATTAAGGGACCCTTGAACACTGAAGCTTTCTTT. This encodes CAIKGPLNTEAFF.

The rearrangement joins TRBV2 to TRBJ2-1, with D possibly TRBD2 on 6 matching bases. Germline CDR1 is SNHLY and CDR2 is FYNNEI. The CDR3 totals 13 residues. V lost 0 bases and J 9 bases, leaving 9 bases between the germline ends. The CDR3 region has the DNA TGTGCCAGCAGTGAAGCTTGGGGAGGTGAGCAGTTCTTC. Encoded protein: CASSEAWGGEQFF.

This clonotype was counted between two and nine times. V usage is TRBV20-1 and J usage is TRBJ2-7; 8 bases are shared with TRBD2. In germline, CDR1 is DFQATT, CDR2 SNEGSKA (reference sequence). Trimming cost V 0 bases and J 5 bases; bases outside gene matches: 9. The CDR3 length is 15 residues. CDR3 coding DNA: TGCAGTGCTAGAGATCGGGAGGGGTTTGCCGACGAGCAGTACTTC. Translation: CSARDREGFADEQYF.

This clonotype was observed a handful of times. The J gene is TRBJ2-3, the V gene TRBV18; 7 nucleotides line up with TRBD2. The V segment lost 6 bases and the J segment 3 bases; nucleotides outside the gene matches: 9. The CDR3 contains 15 residues. The germline V gene encodes CDR1 KGHSH and CDR2 LQKENI. CDR3 sequence (DNA): TGTGCCAGCTCCCCTTTGGCGGGGGAGACAGATACGCAGTATTTT. Amino acid sequence: CASSPLAGETDTQYF.

This clonotype came up a few times. V usage is TRBV12-3 or TRBV12-4 and J usage is TRBJ2-3, with D perhaps being TRBD1 or TRBD2 (5 bases each). V lost 5 bases, J lost 3 bases, and 24 bases lay in between. There are 18 residues in the CDR3. As DNA, the CDR3 is TGTGCCAGCAGTCCGGAGGCGGACATCGGTTTTTCTACAGATACGCAGTATTTT. Amino acid sequence: CASSPEADIGFSTDTQYF.

V and J are TRBV10-1 and TRBJ1-2; D remains unclear. V gave up 4 bases and J gave up 8 bases, with 14 bases separating them. Germline V gene lookup returns CDR1 WNHNN and CDR2 SYGVQD (reference sequence). The CDR3 sequence is 13 residues long. CDR3 DNA: TGCGCCAGCAGTGCGGCCCGGGATCGGGGCTACACCTTC. It encodes CASSAARDRGYTF.

This clonotype was observed a few times. As the CDR3 is not closed by the conserved phenylalanine or tryptophan, this likely results from a read error. The CDR3 region is CASRSGGADQPQHL. The CDR3 nucleotides are TGTGCCAGTCGATCAGGGGGCGCGGATCAGCCCCAGCATCTT. The V call is TRBV6-1, the J call TRBJ1-5, with 8 positions matching TRBD1. Trimming cost V 9 bases and J 5 bases; bases outside gene matches: 9. There are 14 residues in the CDR3. Germline V CDR1 and CDR2: MNHNS, SASEGT.